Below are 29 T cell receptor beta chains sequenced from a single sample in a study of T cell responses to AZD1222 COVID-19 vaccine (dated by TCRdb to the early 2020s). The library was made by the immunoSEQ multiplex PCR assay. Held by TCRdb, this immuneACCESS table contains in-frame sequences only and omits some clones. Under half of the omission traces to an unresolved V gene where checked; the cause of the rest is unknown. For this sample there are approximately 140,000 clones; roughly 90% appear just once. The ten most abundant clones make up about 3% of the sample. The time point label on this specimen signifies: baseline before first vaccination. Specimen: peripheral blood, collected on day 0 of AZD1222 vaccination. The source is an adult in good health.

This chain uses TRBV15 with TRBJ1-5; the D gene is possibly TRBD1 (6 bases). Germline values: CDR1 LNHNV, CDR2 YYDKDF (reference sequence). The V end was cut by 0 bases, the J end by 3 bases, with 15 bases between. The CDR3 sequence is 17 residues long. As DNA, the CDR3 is TGTGCCACCAGCAGAGATCTGGCAGGGGCGTACAATCAGCCCCAGCATTTT. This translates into CATSRDLAGAYNQPQHF.

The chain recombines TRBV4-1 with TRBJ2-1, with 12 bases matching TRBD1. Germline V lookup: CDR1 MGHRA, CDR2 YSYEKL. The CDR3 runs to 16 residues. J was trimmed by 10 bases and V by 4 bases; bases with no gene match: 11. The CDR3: CASSPPGQGATEEQFF. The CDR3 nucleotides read TGCGCCAGCAGCCCGCCGGGACAGGGGGCTACCGAGGAGCAGTTCTTC.

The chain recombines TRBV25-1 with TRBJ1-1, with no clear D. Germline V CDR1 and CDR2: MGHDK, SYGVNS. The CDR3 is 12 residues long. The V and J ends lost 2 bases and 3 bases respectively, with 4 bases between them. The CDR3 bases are TGTGCCAGCAGTGAACAGTACACTGAAGCTTTCTTT. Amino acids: CASSEQYTEAFF.

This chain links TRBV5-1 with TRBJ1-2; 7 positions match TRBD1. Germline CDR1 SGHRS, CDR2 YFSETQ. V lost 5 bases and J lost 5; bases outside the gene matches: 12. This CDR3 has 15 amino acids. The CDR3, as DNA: TGCGCCAGCAGGGTGGGAGGGGGCGCCCGGTATGGCTACACCTTC. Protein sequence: CASRVGGGARYGYTF. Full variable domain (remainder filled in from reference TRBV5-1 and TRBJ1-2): KAGVTQTPRYLIKTRGQQVTLSCSPISGHRSVSWYQQTPGQGLQFLFEYFSETQRNKGNFPGRFSGRQFSNSRSEMNVSTLELGDSALYLCASRVGGGARYGYTFGSGTRLTVV.

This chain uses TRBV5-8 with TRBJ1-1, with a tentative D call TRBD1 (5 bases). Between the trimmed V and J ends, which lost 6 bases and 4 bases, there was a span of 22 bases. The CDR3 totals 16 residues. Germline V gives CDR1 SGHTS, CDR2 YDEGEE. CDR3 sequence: CASTTRTGRDGTEAFF. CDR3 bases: TGTGCCAGCACCACGAGGACCGGCAGGGATGGCACTGAAGCTTTCTTT.

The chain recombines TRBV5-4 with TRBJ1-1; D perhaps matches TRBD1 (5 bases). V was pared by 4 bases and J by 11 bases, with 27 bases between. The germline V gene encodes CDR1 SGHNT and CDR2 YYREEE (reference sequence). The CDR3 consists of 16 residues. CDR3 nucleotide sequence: TGTGCCAGCAGCATGGGGCTGGTCACCCAAGGTTCCGGGGCTTTCTTT. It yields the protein CASSMGLVTQGSGAFF.

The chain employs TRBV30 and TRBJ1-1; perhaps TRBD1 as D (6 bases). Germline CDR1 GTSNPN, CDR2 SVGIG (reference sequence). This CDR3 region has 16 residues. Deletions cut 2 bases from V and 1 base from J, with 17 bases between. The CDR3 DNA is TGTGCCTGGAGTCAGGGTATTGGGGGCGGGAACACTGAAGCTTTCTTT. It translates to CAWSQGIGGGNTEAFF.

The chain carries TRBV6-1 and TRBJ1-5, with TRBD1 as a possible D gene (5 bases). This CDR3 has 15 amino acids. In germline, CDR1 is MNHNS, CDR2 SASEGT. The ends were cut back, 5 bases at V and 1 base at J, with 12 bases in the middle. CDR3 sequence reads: CASSPRRGSNQPQHF. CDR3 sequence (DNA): TGTGCCAGCAGTCCCCGTAGGGGAAGCAATCAGCCCCAGCATTTT.

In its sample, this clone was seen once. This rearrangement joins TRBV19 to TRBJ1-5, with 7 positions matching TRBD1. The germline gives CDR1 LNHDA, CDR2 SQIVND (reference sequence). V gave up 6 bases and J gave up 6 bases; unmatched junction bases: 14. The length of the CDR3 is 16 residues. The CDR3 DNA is TGTGCCAGTAGCAAAGGGGGGCAGGGGGTAGGTCAGCCCCAGCATTTT. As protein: CASSKGGQGVGQPQHF.

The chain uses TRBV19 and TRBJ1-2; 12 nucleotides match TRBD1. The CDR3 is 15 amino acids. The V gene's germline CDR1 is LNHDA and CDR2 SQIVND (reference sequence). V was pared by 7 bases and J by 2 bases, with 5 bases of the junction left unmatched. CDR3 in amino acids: CASTMGQGANYGYTF. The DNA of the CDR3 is TGTGCCAGTACCATGGGACAGGGGGCAAACTATGGCTACACCTTC.

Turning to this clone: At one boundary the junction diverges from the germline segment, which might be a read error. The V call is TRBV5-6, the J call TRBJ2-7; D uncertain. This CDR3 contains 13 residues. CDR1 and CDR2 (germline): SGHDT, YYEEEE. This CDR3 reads CASSLVRSHEQYF. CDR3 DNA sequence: TGTGCCAGCAGTTTGGTCAGGTCCCACGAGCAGTACTTC.

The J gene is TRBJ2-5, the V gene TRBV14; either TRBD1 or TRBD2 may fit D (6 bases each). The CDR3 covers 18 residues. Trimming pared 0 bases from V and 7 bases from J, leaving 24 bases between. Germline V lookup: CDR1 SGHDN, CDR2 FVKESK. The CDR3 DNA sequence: TGTGCCAGCAGCCAAGAGAGCAGGGGAGGACGTTCTGGGGCGACCCAGTACTTC. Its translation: CASSQESRGGRSGATQYF.

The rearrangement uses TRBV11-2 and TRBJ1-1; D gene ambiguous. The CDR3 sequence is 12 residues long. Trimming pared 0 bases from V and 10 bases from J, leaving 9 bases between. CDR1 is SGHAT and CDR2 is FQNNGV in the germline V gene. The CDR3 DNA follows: TGTGCCAGCAGCTTAGAAGGTCCGACAGCTTTCTTT. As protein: CASSLEGPTAFF.

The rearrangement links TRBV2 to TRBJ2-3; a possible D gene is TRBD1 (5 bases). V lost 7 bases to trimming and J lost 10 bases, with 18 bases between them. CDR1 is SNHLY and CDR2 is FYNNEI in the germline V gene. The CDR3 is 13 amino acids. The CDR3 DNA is TGTGCCAGCAACTGGGGCCCCCTCTCCTCGCAGTATTTT. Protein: CASNWGPLSSQYF.

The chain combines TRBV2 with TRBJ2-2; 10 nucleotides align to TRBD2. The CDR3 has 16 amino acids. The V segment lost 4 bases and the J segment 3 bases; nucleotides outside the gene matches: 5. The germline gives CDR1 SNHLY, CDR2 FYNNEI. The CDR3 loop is CASSVRLAGDTGELFF. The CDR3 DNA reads TGTGCCAGCAGTGTTCGCCTAGCGGGAGACACCGGGGAGCTGTTTTTT.

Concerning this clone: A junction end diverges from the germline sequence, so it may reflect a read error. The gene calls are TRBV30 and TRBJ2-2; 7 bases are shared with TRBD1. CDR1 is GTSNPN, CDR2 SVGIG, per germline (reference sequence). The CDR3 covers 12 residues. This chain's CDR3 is CAWSVRAGGLFF. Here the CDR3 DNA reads TGTGCCTGGAGTGTACGGGCAGGGGGGCTGTTTTTT.

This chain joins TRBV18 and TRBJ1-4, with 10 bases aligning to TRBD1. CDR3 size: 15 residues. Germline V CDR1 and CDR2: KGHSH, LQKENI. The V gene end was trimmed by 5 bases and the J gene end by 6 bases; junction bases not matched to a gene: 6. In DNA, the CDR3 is TGTGCCAGCTCAGACCGGACAGGGGGAGATGAAAAACTGTTTTTT. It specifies CASSDRTGGDEKLFF.

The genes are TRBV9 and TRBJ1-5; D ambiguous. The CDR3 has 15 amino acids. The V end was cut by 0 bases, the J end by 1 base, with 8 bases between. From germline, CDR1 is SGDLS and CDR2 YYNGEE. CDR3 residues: CASSVDGGSNQPQHF. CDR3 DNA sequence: TGTGCCAGCAGCGTAGATGGCGGGAGCAATCAGCCCCAGCATTTT.

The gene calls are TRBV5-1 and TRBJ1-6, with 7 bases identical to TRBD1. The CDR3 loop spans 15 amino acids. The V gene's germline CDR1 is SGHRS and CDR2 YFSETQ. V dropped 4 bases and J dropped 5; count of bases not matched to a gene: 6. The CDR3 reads CASSPQGGNNSPLHF. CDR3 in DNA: TGCGCCAGCAGCCCCCAGGGGGGGAATAATTCACCCCTCCACTTT.

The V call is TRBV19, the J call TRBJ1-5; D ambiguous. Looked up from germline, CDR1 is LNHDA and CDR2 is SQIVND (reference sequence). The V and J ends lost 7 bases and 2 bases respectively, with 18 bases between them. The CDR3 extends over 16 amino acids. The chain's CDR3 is CASTPGLDVGNQPQHF. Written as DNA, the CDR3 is TGTGCCAGTACGCCAGGTTTAGATGTTGGCAATCAGCCCCAGCATTTT. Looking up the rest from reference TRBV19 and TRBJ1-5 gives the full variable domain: DGGITQSPKYLFRKEGQNVTLSCEQNLNHDAMYWYRQDPGQGLRLIYYSQIVNDFQKGDIAEGYSVSREKKESFPLTVTSAQKNPTAFYLCASTPGLDVGNQPQHFGDGTRLSIL.

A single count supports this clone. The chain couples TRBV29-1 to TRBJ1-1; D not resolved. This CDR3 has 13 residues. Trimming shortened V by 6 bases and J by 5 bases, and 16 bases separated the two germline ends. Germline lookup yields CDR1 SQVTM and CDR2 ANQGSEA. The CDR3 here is CSVSREMGTEAFF. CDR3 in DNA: TGCAGCGTCTCGCGCGAAATGGGGACTGAAGCTTTCTTT. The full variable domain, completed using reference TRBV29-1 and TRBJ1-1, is SAVISQKPSRDICQRGTSLTIQCQVDSQVTMMFWYRQQPGQSLTLIATANQGSEATYESGFVIDKFPISRPNLTFSTLTVSNMSPEDSSIYLCSVSREMGTEAFFGQGTRLTVV.

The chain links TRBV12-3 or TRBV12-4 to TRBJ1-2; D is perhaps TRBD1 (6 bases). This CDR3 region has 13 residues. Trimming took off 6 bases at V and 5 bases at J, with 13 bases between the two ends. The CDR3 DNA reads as TGTGCCAGCAGCCCTGGGGGCGGGTATGGCTACACCTTC. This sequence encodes CASSPGGGYGYTF.

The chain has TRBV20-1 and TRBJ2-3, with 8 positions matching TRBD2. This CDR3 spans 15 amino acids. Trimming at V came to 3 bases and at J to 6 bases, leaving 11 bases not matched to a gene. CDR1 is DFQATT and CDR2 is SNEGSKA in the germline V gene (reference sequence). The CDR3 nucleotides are TGCAGTGCTAGTATATCGGGAGGGCCGTGGGATACGCAGTATTTT. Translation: CSASISGGPWDTQYF.

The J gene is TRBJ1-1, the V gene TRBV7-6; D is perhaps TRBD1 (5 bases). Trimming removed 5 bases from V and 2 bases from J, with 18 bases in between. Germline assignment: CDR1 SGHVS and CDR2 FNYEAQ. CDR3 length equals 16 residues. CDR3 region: CASSVRGAGYNTEAFF. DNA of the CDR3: TGTGCCAGCAGCGTACGTGGGGCAGGGTATAACACTGAAGCTTTCTTT.

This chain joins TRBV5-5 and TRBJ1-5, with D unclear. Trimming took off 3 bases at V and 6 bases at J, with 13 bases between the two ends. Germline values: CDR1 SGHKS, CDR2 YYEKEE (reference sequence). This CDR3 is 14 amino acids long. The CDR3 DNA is TGTGCCAGCAGCTCTGGTCCCCGAAGTCAGCCCCAGCATTTT. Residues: CASSSGPRSQPQHF.

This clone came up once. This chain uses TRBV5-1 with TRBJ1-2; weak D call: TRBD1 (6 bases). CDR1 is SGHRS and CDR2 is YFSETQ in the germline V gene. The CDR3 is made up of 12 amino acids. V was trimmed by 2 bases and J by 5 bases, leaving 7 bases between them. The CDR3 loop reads CASSLQGYGYTF. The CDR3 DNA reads TGCGCCAGCAGCTTACAGGGTTATGGCTACACCTTC.

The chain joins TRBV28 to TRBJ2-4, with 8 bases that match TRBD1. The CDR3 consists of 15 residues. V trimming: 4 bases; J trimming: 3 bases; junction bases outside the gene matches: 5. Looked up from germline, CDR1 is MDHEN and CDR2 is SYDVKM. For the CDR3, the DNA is TGTGCCAGCAGTTCACTAACAGGGGGCAAAAACATTCAGTACTTC. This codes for CASSSLTGGKNIQYF.

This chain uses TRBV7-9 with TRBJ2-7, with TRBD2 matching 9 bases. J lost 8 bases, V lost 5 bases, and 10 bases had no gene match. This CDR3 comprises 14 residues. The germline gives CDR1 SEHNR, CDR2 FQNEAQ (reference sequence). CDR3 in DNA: TGTGCCAGCAGCACGCCGGGACTAGCAAAGAAGCAGTACTTC. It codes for CASSTPGLAKKQYF.

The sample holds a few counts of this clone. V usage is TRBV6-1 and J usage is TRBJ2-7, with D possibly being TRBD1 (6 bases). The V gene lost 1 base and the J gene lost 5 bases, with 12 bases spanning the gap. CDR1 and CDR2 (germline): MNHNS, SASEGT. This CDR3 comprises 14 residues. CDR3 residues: CASSEGTGRHEQYF. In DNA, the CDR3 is TGTGCCAGCAGTGAAGGCACAGGGCGCCACGAGCAGTACTTC.